The TCR beta chain under discussion was sequenced for a study of patients and donors after allogeneic stem cell transplantation. This clonotype was seen more than once but under ten times. Trimming took off 1 base at V and 1 base at J, with 7 bases between the two ends. Germline CDR1 DFQATT, CDR2 SNEGSKA (reference sequence). The CDR3 sequence is 13 residues long. TCRdb ran MiXCR on the RT-PCR reads and lists one entry per CDR3 protein. In the table there are approximately 150,000 distinct CDR3 sequences, roughly two fifths of which are singletons. The origin of this receptor is a human donor who was either an allogeneic HSCT recipient or a stem cell or donor lymphocyte infusion donor (not recorded which). It is not recorded whose cells these are; they may come from a transplant donor. V is TRBV20-1 and J is TRBJ1-1; D remains unclear. Specimen: blood, either unsorted or a sorted T cell fraction (not recorded which). DNA for the CDR3: TGCAGTGCTAGAGTACCAGGGAACACTGAAGCTTTCTTT. Translating it yields CSARVPGNTEAFF.